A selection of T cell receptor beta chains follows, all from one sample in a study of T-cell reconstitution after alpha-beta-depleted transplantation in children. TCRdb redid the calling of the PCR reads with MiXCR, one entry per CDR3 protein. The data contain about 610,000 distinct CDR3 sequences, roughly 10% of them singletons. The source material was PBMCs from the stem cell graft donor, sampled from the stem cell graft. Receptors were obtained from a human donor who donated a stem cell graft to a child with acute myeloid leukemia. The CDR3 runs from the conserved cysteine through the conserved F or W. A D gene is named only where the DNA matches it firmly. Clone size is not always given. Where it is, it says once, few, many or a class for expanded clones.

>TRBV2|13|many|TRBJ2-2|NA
TGTGCCAGCGGAAGACGGTACACCGGGGAGCTGTTTTTT
CASGRRYTGELFF
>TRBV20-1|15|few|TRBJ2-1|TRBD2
TGCAGTGCCATCGCCGGGACTAGCGGGTACAATGAGCAGTTCTTC
CSAIAGTSGYNEQFF
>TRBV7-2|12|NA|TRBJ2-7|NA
TGTGCCAGCAGCTCAGGGATGGGGGAGCAGTACTTC
CASSSGMGEQYF
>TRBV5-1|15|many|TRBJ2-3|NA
TGCGCCAGCAGCCGTAGCGGAGTGGGCACAGATACGCAGTATTTT
CASSRSGVGTDTQYF
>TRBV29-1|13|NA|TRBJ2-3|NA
TGCAGCGGCGAAGGGAATGATGCAGATACGCAGTATTTT
CSGEGNDADTQYF
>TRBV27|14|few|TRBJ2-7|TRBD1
TGTGCCAGCCGATGGCGGGACAGGCCCTACGAGCAGTACTTC
CASRWRDRPYEQYF
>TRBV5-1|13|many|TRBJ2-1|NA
TGCGCCAGCAGCTCCGGGATTTACAATGAGCAGTTCTTC
CASSSGIYNEQFF
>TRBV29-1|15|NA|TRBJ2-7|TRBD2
TGCAGCGCAACCAGAGGACTAGCGGGAGGCTACGAGCAGTACTTC
CSATRGLAGGYEQYF
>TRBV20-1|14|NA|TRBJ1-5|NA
TGCAGTGCTAGAGGAGGAGTTAGCAATCAGCCCCAGCATTTT
CSARGGVSNQPQHF
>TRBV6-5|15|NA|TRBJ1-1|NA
TGTGCCAGCAGTTACGAAGTACAGGGAGGTACTGAAGCTTTCTTT
CASSYEVQGGTEAFF
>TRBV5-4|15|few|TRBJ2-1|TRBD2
TGTGCCAGCAGCTCGACTAGCAGGAGAGGCAATGAGCAGTTCTTC
CASSSTSRRGNEQFF
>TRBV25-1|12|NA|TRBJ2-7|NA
TGTGCCAGCAGTTCAAGGGGGTTCGAGCAGTACTTC
CASSSRGFEQYF
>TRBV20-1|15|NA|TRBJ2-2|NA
TGCAGTGCTAGAGTTACAGTCCCGAACACCGGGGAGCTGTTTTTT
CSARVTVPNTGELFF
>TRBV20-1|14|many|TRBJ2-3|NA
TGCAGTGCCGCGAGGAGGAGCGGCACAGATACGCAGTATTTT
CSAARRSGTDTQYF
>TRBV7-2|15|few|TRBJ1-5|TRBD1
TGTGCCAGCAGCTCGGACAGGGGGGACAATCAGCCCCAGCATTTT
CASSSDRGDNQPQHF
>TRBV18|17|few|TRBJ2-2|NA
TGTGCCAGCTCCCCCTGGAGACAGGAGGAAGTGGATGGGGAGCTGTTTTTT
CASSPWRQEEVDGELFF
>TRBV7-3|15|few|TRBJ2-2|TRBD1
TGTGCCAGCAGCCCCCGACAGGGGTGGCCCGGGGAGCTGTTTTTT
CASSPRQGWPGELFF
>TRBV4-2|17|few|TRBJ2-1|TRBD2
TGTGCCAGCAGCCAAGAACCCGTGGGACTAGCGGGACATGAGCAGTTCTTC
CASSQEPVGLAGHEQFF
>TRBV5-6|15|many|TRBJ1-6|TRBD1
TGTGCCAGCAGCTTGAGGACAGGGCTGAACTCACCCCTCCACTTT
CASSLRTGLNSPLHF
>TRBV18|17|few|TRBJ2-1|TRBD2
TGTGCCAGCTCACCACCTACAAGGCTAGCGGGAGAAAATGAGCAGTTCTTC
CASSPPTRLAGENEQFF
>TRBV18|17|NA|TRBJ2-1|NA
TGTGCCAGCTCACGAGGGGGGGGAACAAGCTCCTACAATGAGCAGTTCTTC
CASSRGGGTSSYNEQFF
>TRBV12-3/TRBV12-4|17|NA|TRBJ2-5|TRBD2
TGTGCCAGCAGTCCCAGACCAGCCCTAGCGGGAGTCGAGACCCAGTACTTC
CASSPRPALAGVETQYF
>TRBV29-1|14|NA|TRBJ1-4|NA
TGCAGCGTTTTCGAGACCTGGGGAAATGAAAAACTGTTTTTT
CSVFETWGNEKLFF
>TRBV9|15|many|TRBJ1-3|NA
TGTGCCAGCAGCGTAGCTGGTACGGCTGGAAACACCATATATTTT
CASSVAGTAGNTIYF
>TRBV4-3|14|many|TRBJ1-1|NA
TGCGCCAGCAGCCAAGATATTTTTGGCACTGAAGCTTTCTTT
CASSQDIFGTEAFF
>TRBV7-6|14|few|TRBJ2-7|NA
TGTGCCAGCAGCTTACGCCGCCCGGGACACGAGCAGTACTTC
CASSLRRPGHEQYF
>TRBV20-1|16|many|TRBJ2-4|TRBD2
TGCAGTGCTAGAGGTAGCGGGAGGATAGCCAAAAACATTCAGTACTTC
CSARGSGRIAKNIQYF
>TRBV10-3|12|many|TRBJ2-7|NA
TGTGCCATCAATGGTGGATCCTACGAGCAGTACTTC
CAINGGSYEQYF
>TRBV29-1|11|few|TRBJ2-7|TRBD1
TGCAGCGCCTGGACAGGGGGCGAGCAGTACTTC
CSAWTGGEQYF
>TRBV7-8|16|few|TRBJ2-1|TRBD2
TGTGCCAGCAGCTCCCCAGCGGGAGCTATCTACAATGAGCAGTTCTTC
CASSSPAGAIYNEQFF
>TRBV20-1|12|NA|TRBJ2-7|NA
TGCAGTGCTCCTGAAGTCCCCTACGAGCAGTACTTC
CSAPEVPYEQYF
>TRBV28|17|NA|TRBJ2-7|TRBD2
TGTGCCAGCAGTTTTCTTCCCTTCCGGACTAGTAACTACGAGCAGTACTTC
CASSFLPFRTSNYEQYF
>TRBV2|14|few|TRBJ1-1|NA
TGTGCCAGCAGTGAAAACCTTCCGAACACTGAAGCTTTCTTT
CASSENLPNTEAFF
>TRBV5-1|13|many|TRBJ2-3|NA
TGCGCCAGCAGCTTATCTTCCGGAGATACGCAGTATTTT
CASSLSSGDTQYF
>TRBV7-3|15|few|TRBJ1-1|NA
TGTGCCAGCAGCTTAGGCCGTATTATGAACACTGAAGCTTTCTTT
CASSLGRIMNTEAFF
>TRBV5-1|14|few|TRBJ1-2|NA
TGCGCCAGCAGCTTGGTCAAAGCTGGGGATGGCTACACCTTC
CASSLVKAGDGYTF
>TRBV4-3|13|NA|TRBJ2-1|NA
TGCGCCAGCAGCCAAGGTGGGGCAGCTGAGCAGTTCTTC
CASSQGGAAEQFF
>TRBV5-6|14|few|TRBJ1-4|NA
TGTGCCAGCAGCTACGGACGCTATAATGAAAAACTGTTTTTT
CASSYGRYNEKLFF
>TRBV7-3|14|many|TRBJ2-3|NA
TGTGCCAGCAGCCCCATTGGACCCGCAGATACGCAGTATTTT
CASSPIGPADTQYF
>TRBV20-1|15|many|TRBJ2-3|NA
TGCAGTGCTAGACGGCAGAACCTAAGGCCAGATACGCAGTATTTT
CSARRQNLRPDTQYF
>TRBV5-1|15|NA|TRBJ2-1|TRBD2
TGCGCCACCCGACTAGCGGTCAGCTCCTACAATGAGCAGTTCTTC
CATRLAVSSYNEQFF
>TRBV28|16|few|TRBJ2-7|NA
TGTGCCAGCAGTTTATACCCCGGAGGGGGCGGGTACGAGCAGTACTTC
CASSLYPGGGGYEQYF
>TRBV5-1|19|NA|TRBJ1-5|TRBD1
TGCGCCAGCAGCTTGGGGCCGGGACAGGGAAGAGGTGGCAATCAGCCCCAGCATTTT
CASSLGPGQGRGGNQPQHF
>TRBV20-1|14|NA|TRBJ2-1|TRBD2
TGCAGTGCCCCGACGGGACTAGCGAACAATGAGCAGTTCTTC
CSAPTGLANNEQFF
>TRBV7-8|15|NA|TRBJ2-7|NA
TGTGCCAGCAGCTTAGTCCCGCGTCCGTCCTACGAGCAGTACTTC
CASSLVPRPSYEQYF
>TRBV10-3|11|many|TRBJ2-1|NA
TGTGCCACGACCCTTAACAATGAGCAGTTCTTC
CATTLNNEQFF